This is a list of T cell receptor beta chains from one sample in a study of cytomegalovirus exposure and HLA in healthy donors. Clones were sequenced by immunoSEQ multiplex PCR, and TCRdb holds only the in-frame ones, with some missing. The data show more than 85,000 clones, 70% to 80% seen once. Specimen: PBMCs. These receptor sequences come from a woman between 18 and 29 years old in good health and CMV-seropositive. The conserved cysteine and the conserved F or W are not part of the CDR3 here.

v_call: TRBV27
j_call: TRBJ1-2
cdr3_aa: ASSSRDSPNYGYT

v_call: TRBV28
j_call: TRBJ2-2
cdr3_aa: ASSSLNTGELF

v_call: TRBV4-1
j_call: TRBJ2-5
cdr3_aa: ASSHASIMYQETQY

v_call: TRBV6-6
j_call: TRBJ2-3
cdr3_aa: ASSHHPDRGLDTQY

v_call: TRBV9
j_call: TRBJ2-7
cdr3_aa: ASSAHGTGEVLYEQY

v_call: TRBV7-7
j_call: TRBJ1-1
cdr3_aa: ASSLVVVTGTEAF

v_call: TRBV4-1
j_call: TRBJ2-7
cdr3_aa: ASSLGGDPYEQY

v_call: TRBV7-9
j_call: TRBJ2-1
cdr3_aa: ASREAGPHYNEQF

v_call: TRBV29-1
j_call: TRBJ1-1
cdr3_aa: SARGAGKTEDF

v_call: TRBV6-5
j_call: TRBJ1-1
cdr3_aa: ATKLTGMNTEAF

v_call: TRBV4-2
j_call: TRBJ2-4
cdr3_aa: ASSPTSGTKNIQY

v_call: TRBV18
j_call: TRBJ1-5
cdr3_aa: ASSPGGDQPQH